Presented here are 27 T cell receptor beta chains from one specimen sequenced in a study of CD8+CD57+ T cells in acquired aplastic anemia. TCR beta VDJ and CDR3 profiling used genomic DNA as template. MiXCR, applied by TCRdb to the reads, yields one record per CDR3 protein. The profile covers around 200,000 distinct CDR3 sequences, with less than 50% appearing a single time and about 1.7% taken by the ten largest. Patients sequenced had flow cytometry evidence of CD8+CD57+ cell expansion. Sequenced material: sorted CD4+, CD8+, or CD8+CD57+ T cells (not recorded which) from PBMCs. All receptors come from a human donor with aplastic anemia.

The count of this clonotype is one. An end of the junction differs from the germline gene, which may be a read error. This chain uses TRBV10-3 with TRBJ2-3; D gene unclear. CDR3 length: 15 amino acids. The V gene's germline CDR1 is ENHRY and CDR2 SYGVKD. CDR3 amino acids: CASSGYGPLTDTQYF. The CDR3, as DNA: TGTGCCAGCAGTGGTTACGGCCCTCTCACAGATACGCAGTATTTT.

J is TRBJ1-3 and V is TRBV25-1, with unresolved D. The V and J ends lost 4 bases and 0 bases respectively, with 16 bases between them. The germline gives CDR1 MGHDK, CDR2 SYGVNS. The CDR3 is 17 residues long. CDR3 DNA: TGTGCCAGCAGTGCCACTCTCGGGGAAATCTCTGGAAACACCATATATTTT. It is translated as CASSATLGEISGNTIYF.

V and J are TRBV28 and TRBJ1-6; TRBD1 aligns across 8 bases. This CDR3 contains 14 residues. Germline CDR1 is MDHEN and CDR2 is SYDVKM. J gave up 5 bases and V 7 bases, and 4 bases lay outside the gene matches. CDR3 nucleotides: TGTGCCAGCACCCTACAGGGGGATAATTCACCCCTCCACTTT. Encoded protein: CASTLQGDNSPLHF.

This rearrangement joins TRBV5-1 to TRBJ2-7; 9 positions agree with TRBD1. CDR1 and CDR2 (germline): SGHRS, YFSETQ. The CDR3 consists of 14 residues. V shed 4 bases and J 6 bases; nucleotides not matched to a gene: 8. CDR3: CASSDRTGEAEQYF. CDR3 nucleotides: TGCGCCAGCAGCGATAGGACAGGGGAGGCCGAGCAGTACTTC. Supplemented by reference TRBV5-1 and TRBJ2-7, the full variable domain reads KAGVTQTPRYLIKTRGQQVTLSCSPISGHRSVSWYQQTPGQGLQFLFEYFSETQRNKGNFPGRFSGRQFSNSRSEMNVSTLELGDSALYLCASSDRTGEAEQYFGPGTRLTVT.

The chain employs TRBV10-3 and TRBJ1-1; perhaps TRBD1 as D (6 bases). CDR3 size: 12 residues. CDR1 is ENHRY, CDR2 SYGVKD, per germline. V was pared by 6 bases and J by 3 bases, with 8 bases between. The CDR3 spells CAIRQGDTEAFF. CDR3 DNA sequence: TGTGCCATCAGACAGGGAGACACTGAAGCTTTCTTT.

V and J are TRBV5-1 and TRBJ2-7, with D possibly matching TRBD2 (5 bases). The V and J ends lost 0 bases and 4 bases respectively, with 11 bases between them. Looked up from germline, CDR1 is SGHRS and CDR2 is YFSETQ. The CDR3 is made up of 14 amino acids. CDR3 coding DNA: TGCGCCAGCAGCTTGGGAGCTAGCCGGTACGAGCAGTACTTC. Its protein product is CASSLGASRYEQYF.

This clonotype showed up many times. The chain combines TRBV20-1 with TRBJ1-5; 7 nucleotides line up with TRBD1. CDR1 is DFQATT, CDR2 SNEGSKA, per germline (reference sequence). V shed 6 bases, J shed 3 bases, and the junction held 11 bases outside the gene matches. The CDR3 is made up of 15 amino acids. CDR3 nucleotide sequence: TGCAGTGCCGAAATCCCACAGGGGAACAATCAGCCCCAGCATTTT. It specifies CSAEIPQGNNQPQHF.

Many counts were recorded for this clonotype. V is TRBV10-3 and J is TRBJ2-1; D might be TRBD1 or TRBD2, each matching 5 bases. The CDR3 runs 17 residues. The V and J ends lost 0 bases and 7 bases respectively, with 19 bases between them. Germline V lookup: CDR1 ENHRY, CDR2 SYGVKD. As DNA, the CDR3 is TGTGCCATCAGTGAGTCTGTTCGGGGCTCTGGGGGTAATGAGCAGTTCTTC. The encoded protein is CAISESVRGSGGNEQFF.

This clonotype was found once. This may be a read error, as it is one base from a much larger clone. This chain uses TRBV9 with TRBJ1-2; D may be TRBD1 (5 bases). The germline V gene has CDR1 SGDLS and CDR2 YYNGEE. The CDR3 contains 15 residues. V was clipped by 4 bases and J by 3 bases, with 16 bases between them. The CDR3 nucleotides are TGTGCCAGCAGCCGTGGGGCATGGGTTGACTATGGCTACACCTTC. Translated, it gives CASSRGAWVDYGYTF.

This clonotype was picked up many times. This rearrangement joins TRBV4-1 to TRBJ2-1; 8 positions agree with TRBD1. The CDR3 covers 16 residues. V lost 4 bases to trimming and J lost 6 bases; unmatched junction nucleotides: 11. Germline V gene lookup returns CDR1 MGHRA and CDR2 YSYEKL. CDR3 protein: CASSRQETGAINEQFF. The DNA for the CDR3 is TGCGCCAGCAGCCGCCAGGAGACAGGGGCGATCAATGAGCAGTTCTTC.

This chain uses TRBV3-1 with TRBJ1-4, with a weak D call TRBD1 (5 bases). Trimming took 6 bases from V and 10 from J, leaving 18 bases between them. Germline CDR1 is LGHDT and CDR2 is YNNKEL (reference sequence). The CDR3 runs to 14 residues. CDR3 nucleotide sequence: TGTGCCAGCAGTCGGGACTACAGAGGGGTAAAACTGTTTTTT. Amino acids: CASSRDYRGVKLFF.

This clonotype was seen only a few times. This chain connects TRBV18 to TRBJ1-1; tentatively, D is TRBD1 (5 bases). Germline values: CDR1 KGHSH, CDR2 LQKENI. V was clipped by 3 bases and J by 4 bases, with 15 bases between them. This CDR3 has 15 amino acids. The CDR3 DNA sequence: TGTGCCAGCTCACCCCTCGCTGGGGGAGGCACTGAAGCTTTCTTT. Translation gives CASSPLAGGGTEAFF.

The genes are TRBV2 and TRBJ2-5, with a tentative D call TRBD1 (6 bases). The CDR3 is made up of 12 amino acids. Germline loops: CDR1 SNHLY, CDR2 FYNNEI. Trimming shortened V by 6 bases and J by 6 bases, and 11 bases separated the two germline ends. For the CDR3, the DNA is TGTGCCAGCAGGGCAGGGGATCAGACCCAGTACTTC. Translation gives CASRAGDQTQYF.

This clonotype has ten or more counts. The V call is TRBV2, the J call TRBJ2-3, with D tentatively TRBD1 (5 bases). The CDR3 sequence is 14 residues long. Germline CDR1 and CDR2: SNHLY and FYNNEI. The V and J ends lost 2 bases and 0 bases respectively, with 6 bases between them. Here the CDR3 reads CASSERGSTDTQYF. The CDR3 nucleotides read TGTGCCAGCAGTGAAAGGGGCAGCACAGATACGCAGTATTTT.

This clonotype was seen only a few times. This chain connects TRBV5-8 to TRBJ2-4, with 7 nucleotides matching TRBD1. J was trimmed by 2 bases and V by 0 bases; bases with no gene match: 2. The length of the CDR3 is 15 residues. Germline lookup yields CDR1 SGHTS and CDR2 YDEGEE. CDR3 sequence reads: CASSLGDSPKNIQYF. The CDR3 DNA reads TGTGCCAGCAGCTTGGGGGACAGCCCCAAAAACATTCAGTACTTC. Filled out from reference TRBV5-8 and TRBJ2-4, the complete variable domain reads EAGVTQSPTHLIKTRGQQATLRCSPISGHTSVYWYQQALGLGLQFLLWYDEGEERNRGNFPPRFSGRQFPNYSSELNVNALELEDSALYLCASSLGDSPKNIQYFGAGTRLSVL.

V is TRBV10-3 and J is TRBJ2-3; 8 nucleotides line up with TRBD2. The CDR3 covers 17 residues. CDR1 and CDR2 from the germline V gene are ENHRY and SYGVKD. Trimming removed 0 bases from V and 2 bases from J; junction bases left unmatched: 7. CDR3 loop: CAISESVKRGHTDTQYF. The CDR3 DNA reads TGTGCCATCAGTGAGTCTGTTAAGCGGGGGCACACAGATACGCAGTATTTT.

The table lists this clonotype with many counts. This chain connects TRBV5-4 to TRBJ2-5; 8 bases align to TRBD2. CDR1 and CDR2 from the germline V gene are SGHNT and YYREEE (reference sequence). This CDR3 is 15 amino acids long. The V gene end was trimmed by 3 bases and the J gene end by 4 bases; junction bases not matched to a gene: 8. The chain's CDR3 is CASSSLAGPAETQYF. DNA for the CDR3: TGTGCCAGCAGCTCTTTAGCGGGGCCAGCAGAGACCCAGTACTTC.

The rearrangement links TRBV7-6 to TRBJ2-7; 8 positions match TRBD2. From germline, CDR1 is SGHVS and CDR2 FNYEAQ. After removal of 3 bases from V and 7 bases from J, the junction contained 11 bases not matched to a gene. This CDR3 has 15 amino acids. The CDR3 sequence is CASSLGSGGPGEQYF. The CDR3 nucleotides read TGTGCCAGCAGCTTGGGATCGGGAGGGCCGGGAGAGCAGTACTTC. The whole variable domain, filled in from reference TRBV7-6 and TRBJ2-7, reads GAGVSQSPRYKVTKRGQDVALRCDPISGHVSLYWYRQALGQGPEFLTYFNYEAQQDKSGLPNDRFSAERPEGSISTLTIQRTEQRDSAMYRCASSLGSGGPGEQYFGPGTRLTVT.

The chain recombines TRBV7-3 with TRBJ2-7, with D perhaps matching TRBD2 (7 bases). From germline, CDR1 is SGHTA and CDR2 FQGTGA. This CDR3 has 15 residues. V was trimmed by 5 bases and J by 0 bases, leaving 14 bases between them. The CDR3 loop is CASSVGGGSSYEQYF. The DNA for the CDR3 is TGTGCCAGCAGCGTAGGCGGGGGCAGCTCCTACGAGCAGTACTTC.

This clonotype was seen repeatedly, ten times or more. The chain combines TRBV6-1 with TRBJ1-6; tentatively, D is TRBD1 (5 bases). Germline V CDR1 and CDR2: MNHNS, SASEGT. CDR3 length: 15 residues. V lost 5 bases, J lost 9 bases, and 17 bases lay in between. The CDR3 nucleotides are TGTGCCAGCAGTCTAATGCCCCAGGGAGGTTCACCCCTCCACTTT. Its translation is CASSLMPQGGSPLHF.

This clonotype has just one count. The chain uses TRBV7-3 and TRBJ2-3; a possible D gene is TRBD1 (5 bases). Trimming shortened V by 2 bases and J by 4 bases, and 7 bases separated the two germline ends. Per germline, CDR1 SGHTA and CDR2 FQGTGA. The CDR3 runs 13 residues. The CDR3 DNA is TGTGCCAGCAGCTTAGGGGCGGCAGATACGCAGTATTTT. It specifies CASSLGAADTQYF.

This CDR3 is CSARPISYEQYF. CDR3 sequence (DNA): TGCAGTGCTAGGCCCATATCCTACGAGCAGTACTTC. The chain couples TRBV20-1 to TRBJ2-7, with unresolved D. The CDR3 sequence is 12 residues long. CDR1 is DFQATT and CDR2 is SNEGSKA in the germline V gene (reference sequence). Trimming took 3 bases from V and 1 from J, leaving 7 bases between them.

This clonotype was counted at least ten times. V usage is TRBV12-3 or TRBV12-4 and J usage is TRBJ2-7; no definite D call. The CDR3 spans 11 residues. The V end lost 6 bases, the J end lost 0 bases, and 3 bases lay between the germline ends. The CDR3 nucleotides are TGTGCCAGCAGCACCTCCTACGAGCAGTACTTC. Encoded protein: CASSTSYEQYF.

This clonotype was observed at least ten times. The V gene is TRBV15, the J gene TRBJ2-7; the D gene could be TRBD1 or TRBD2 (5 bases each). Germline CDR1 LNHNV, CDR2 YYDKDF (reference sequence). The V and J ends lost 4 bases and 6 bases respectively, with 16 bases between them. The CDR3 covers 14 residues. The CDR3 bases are TGTGCCACCAGCATAGGGGACCGGGCAATCGAGCAGTACTTC. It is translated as CATSIGDRAIEQYF.

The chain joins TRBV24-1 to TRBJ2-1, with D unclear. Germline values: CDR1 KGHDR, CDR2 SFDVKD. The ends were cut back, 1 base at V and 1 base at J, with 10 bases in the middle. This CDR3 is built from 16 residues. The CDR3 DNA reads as TGTGCCACCAGTGATTTATCGGCCGGTTCCTACAATGAGCAGTTCTTC. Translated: CATSDLSAGSYNEQFF.

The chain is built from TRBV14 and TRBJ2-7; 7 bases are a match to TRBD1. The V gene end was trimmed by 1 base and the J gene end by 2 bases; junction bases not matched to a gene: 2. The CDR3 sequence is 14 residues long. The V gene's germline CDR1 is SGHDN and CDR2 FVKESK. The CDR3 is CASSQARGTYEQYF. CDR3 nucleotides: TGTGCCAGCAGCCAAGCCAGGGGGACCTACGAGCAGTACTTC.

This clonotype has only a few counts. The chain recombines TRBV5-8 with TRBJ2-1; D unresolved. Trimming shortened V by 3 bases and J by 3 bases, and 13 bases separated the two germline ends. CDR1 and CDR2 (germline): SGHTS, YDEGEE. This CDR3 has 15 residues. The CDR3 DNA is TGTGCCAGCAGCTCCTCGTGGCAGCTCTACAATGAGCAGTTCTTC. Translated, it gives CASSSSWQLYNEQFF.